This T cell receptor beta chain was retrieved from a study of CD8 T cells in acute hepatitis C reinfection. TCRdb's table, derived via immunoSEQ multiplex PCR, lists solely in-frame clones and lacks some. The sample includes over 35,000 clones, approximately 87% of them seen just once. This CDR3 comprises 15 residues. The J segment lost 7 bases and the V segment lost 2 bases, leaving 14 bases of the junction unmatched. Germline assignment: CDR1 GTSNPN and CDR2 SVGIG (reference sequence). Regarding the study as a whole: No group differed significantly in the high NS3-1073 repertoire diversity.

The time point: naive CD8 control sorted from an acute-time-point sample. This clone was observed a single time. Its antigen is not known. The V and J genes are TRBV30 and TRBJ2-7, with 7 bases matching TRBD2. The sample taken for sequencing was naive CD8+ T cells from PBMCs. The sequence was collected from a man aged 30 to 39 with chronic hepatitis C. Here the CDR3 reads CAWSPGTTPSQEQYF. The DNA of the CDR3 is TGTGCCTGGAGTCCGGGGACTACCCCCTCCCAGGAGCAGTACTTC.